The 30 T cell receptor beta chains listed next were all sequenced from one sample in a study of blood T cell repertoires in COVID-19. Assay used: immunoSEQ multiplex PCR; TCRdb lists only in-frame clones, some missing. Among some 200,000 clones listed, about 88% were seen once. Sequenced: peripheral blood. The origin of the receptors is a man in his forties or fifties with COVID-19, enrolled during active disease.

This chain joins TRBV6-1 and TRBJ2-7, with 9 bases aligning to TRBD2. The CDR3 is 14 residues long. Germline values: CDR1 MNHNS, CDR2 SASEGT. Losses at the gene ends were 3 bases for V and 9 bases for J; bases not matched to a gene: 9. CDR3 DNA sequence: TGTGCCAGCAGTGATGTAGCGGGAGAGGGCGGGCAGTACTTC. Translating gives CASSDVAGEGGQYF.

This chain joins TRBV5-1 and TRBJ2-3, with a possible D match to TRBD2 (6 bases). Trimming cost V 1 base and J 2 bases, with 17 bases left between them. CDR1 SGHRS and CDR2 YFSETQ come from the germline V gene. This CDR3 spans 17 amino acids. The CDR3 sequence: CASSLKLARGLTDTQYF. The DNA of the CDR3 is TGCGCCAGCAGCTTGAAGCTCGCGCGGGGCCTCACAGATACGCAGTATTTT.

This rearrangement joins TRBV25-1 to TRBJ2-2; D is ambiguous. Trimming removed 1 base from V and 5 bases from J, with 8 bases in between. Germline V lookup: CDR1 MGHDK, CDR2 SYGVNS. This CDR3 comprises 14 residues. DNA of the CDR3: TGTGCCAGCAGTGAATTATCGCTAACCGGGGAGCTGTTTTTT. Its protein is CASSELSLTGELFF.

V and J are TRBV6-6 and TRBJ1-4; tentative D call: TRBD1 (5 bases). The germline V gene has CDR1 MNHNY and CDR2 SVGAGI (reference sequence). The CDR3 sequence is 12 residues long. Trimming removed 7 bases at V and 8 bases at J, with 11 bases between. This chain's CDR3 is CASKPEGEKLFF. The CDR3, as DNA: TGTGCCAGCAAGCCGGAGGGGGAAAAACTGTTTTTT.

The chain carries TRBV19 and TRBJ1-5, with 9 bases aligning to TRBD1. V was pared by 6 bases and J by 5 bases, with 8 bases of the junction left unmatched. This CDR3 has 15 residues. Germline lookup yields CDR1 LNHDA and CDR2 SQIVND (reference sequence). CDR3 residues: CASRTEGQGDQPQHF. DNA of the CDR3: TGTGCCAGTAGAACCGAGGGACAGGGTGATCAGCCCCAGCATTTT.

This chain connects TRBV4-3 to TRBJ2-5; TRBD1 aligns across 7 bases. The J segment lost 5 bases and the V segment lost 2 bases, leaving 5 bases of the junction unmatched. This CDR3 contains 14 residues. Germline V gene lookup returns CDR1 LGHNA and CDR2 YSLEER. CDR3 loop: CASSQNRGPETQYF. As DNA, the CDR3 is TGCGCCAGCAGCCAAAACAGGGGTCCCGAGACCCAGTACTTC.

This clone occurred once. The rearrangement links TRBV5-6 to TRBJ2-5; D might be TRBD2 (6 bases). Per germline, CDR1 SGHDT and CDR2 YYEEEE. Between the trimmed V and J ends, which lost 4 bases and 9 bases, there was a span of 19 bases. The CDR3 has 14 residues. Here the CDR3 DNA reads TGTGCCAGCAGCCGGTGGGCTGGGACTCCTTCCCAGTACTTC. Encoded protein: CASSRWAGTPSQYF. The variable domain in full, completed from reference TRBV5-6 and TRBJ2-5, reads DAGVTQSPTHLIKTRGQQVTLRCSPKSGHDTVSWYQQALGQGPQFIFQYYEEEERQRGNFPDRFSGHQFPNYSSELNVNALLLGDSALYLCASSRWAGTPSQYFGPGTRLLVL.

This chain connects TRBV7-6 to TRBJ2-5; the match to TRBD2 covers 12 bases. The length of the CDR3 is 16 residues. V lost 4 bases and J lost 0; bases outside the gene matches: 3. Germline CDR1 reads SGHVS; CDR2 reads FNYEAQ. CDR3 sequence reads: CASSSGLAGHQETQYF. For the CDR3, the DNA is TGTGCCAGCAGCTCAGGACTAGCGGGGCACCAAGAGACCCAGTACTTC.

This clone was recorded only once. The chain employs TRBV19 and TRBJ1-2; 8 bases line up with TRBD1. This CDR3 spans 16 amino acids. J gave up 4 bases and V 3 bases, and 10 bases lay outside the gene matches. CDR1 LNHDA and CDR2 SQIVND come from the germline V gene (reference sequence). CDR3 DNA sequence: TGTGCCAGTAGTATCGCCAGGGGGCCATCCCTCTATGGCTACACCTTC. Translating gives CASSIARGPSLYGYTF.

The chain combines TRBV6-1 with TRBJ2-7; weak D call: TRBD2 (5 bases). The CDR3 contains 14 residues. With 2 bases removed from V and 3 bases from J, the gap between germline ends came to 11 bases. In germline, CDR1 is MNHNS, CDR2 SASEGT. This chain's CDR3 is CASSEPGGGYEQYF. CDR3 coding DNA: TGTGCCAGCAGTGAACCCGGTGGAGGCTACGAGCAGTACTTC.

The V gene is TRBV12-3 or TRBV12-4, the J gene TRBJ2-5; possible D gene TRBD2, 6 bases. CDR3 size: 12 residues. The V gene lost 8 bases and the J gene lost 5 bases, with 12 bases spanning the gap. The CDR3 nucleotides read TGTGCCAGCGGGGGGAGTCAGGAGACCCAGTACTTC. Translated, it gives CASGGSQETQYF.

The gene calls are TRBV7-9 and TRBJ1-5, with 10 bases that match TRBD1. Per germline, CDR1 SEHNR and CDR2 FQNEAQ (reference sequence). Germline trimming cut 5 bases from V and 5 bases from J; bases unmatched to any gene: 3. The CDR3 consists of 14 residues. The CDR3 here is CASSPGTGDQPQHF. CDR3 nucleotide sequence: TGTGCCAGCAGCCCTGGGACAGGGGATCAGCCCCAGCATTTT.

The chain links TRBV2 to TRBJ1-1; D uncertain. Trimming left V 3 bases short and J 11 bases short, with 13 bases between. The CDR3 is 12 amino acids. The germline V gene has CDR1 SNHLY and CDR2 FYNNEI. CDR3 amino acids: CASSEVATRAFF. CDR3 nucleotide sequence: TGTGCCAGCAGTGAGGTGGCCACGAGGGCTTTCTTT. The whole variable domain, remainder taken from reference TRBV2 and TRBJ1-1, is EPEVTQTPSHQVTQMGQEVILRCVPISNHLYFYWYRQILGQKVEFLVSFYNNEISEKSEIFDDQFSVERPDGSNFTLKIRSTKLEDSAMYFCASSEVATRAFFGQGTRLTVV.

The rearrangement uses TRBV19 and TRBJ2-7, with D hard to call. The germline CDR1 and CDR2 sequences are LNHDA and SQIVND (reference sequence). The V end lost 3 bases, the J end lost 4 bases, and 10 bases lay between the germline ends. The CDR3 is made up of 13 amino acids. CDR3: CASSMFPVYEQYF. In DNA, the CDR3 is TGTGCCAGTAGTATGTTTCCCGTGTACGAGCAGTACTTC.

The genes are TRBV12-3 or TRBV12-4 and TRBJ2-3; D gene ambiguous. The CDR3 loop spans 11 amino acids. V was shortened by 3 bases and J by 4 bases, with 2 bases between the two germline ends. The chain's CDR3 is CASSFADTQYF. The CDR3, as DNA: TGTGCCAGCAGTTTCGCAGATACGCAGTATTTT.

A word on this clone: Other nucleotide sequences from this sample produce the same CDR3. The gene calls are TRBV28 and TRBJ1-2; possible D gene TRBD1, 5 bases. V was shortened by 2 bases and J by 2 bases, with 6 bases between the two germline ends. The CDR3 is made up of 13 amino acids. Looked up from germline, CDR1 is MDHEN and CDR2 is SYDVKM. The CDR3 is CASSLRGNYGYTF. DNA for the CDR3: TGTGCCAGCAGTTTAAGGGGAAACTATGGCTACACCTTC.

The chain carries TRBV27 and TRBJ1-5; possibly TRBD1 for D (5 bases). The V end was cut by 5 bases, the J end by 6 bases, with 11 bases between. Germline V gives CDR1 MNHEY, CDR2 SMNVEV (reference sequence). CDR3 length equals 13 residues. CDR3 sequence: CASSQGMTQPQHF. In DNA form, the CDR3 reads TGTGCCAGCAGTCAGGGTATGACTCAGCCCCAGCATTTT.

V gene TRBV9 combines with J gene TRBJ2-5, with D tentatively TRBD2 (7 bases). The V end lost 0 bases, the J end lost 2 bases, and 17 bases lay between the germline ends. The CDR3 sequence is 17 residues long. Looked up from germline, CDR1 is SGDLS and CDR2 is YYNGEE. CDR3 nucleotide sequence: TGTGCCAGCAGCGTAGGACGGGGGGCAGGGCCACAAGAGACCCAGTACTTC. Its translation: CASSVGRGAGPQETQYF. Complete variable domain (other parts from reference TRBV9 and TRBJ2-5): DSGVTQTPKHLITATGQRVTLRCSPRSGDLSVYWYQQSLDQGLQFLIQYYNGEERAKGNILERFSAQQFPDLHSELNLSSLELGDSALYFCASSVGRGAGPQETQYFGPGTRLLVL.

This rearrangement joins TRBV18 to TRBJ2-1; possible D gene TRBD1, 6 bases. Trimming shortened V by 4 bases and J by 5 bases, and 9 bases separated the two germline ends. CDR1 is KGHSH and CDR2 is LQKENI in the germline V gene. CDR3 length: 13 amino acids. The CDR3 region is CASSQRQDNEQFF. DNA of the CDR3: TGTGCCAGCTCACAAAGACAGGACAATGAGCAGTTCTTC.

The chain couples TRBV7-6 to TRBJ1-1; 8 bases map to TRBD1. This CDR3 is built from 13 residues. Germline CDR1 SGHVS, CDR2 FNYEAQ. V gave up 4 bases and J gave up 7 bases; unmatched junction bases: 5. DNA of the CDR3: TGTGCCAGCAGCTACGCCAGGGGGCGTGAAGCTTTCTTT. It is translated as CASSYARGREAFF.

This chain joins TRBV2 and TRBJ2-1; 10 positions agree with TRBD2. Germline CDR1 and CDR2: SNHLY and FYNNEI. J was trimmed by 2 bases and V by 1 base; bases with no gene match: 2. The CDR3 is 16 amino acids. The CDR3 region has the DNA TGTGCCAGCAGTGAAGAAGGACTAGCGGCCTACAATGAGCAGTTCTTC. Translating it yields CASSEEGLAAYNEQFF.

This chain joins TRBV5-1 and TRBJ2-2; tentatively, D is TRBD2 (6 bases). The CDR3 extends over 15 amino acids. The germline V and J ends were trimmed by 4 bases and 5 bases, with 15 bases remaining between them. Germline V gene lookup returns CDR1 SGHRS and CDR2 YFSETQ. The CDR3 nucleotides are TGCGCCAGCAGCCCCCTGGAGGAGGGAACCGGGGAGCTGTTTTTT. Its protein is CASSPLEEGTGELFF.

The CDR3 reads CASSPAGQRGTQETQYF. The DNA of the CDR3 is TGTGCCAGCAGCCCAGCCGGGCAGCGGGGGACCCAAGAGACCCAGTACTTC. V gene TRBV9 combines with J gene TRBJ2-5; 8 nucleotides agree with TRBD2. Germline V gene lookup returns CDR1 SGDLS and CDR2 YYNGEE. After removal of 4 bases from V and 1 base from J, the junction contained 12 bases not matched to a gene. This CDR3 region has 17 residues.

This chain links TRBV7-9 with TRBJ2-3; a weak D match, TRBD2 (6 bases). The CDR3 is 14 residues long. Germline V gives CDR1 SEHNR, CDR2 FQNEAQ (reference sequence). Trimming shortened V by 1 base and J by 3 bases, and 8 bases separated the two germline ends. The chain's CDR3 is CASSLDGSTDTQYF. CDR3 coding DNA: TGTGCCAGCAGCTTAGACGGGAGTACAGATACGCAGTATTTT.

This sequence joins TRBV2 and TRBJ2-7; a weak D match, TRBD2 (6 bases). The CDR3 covers 13 residues. V was pared by 6 bases and J by 1 base, with 10 bases between. Germline CDR1 is SNHLY and CDR2 is FYNNEI. DNA of the CDR3: TGTGCCAGCAGAGCAGCGGGTTCCTACGAGCAGTACTTC. It translates to CASRAAGSYEQYF.

CDR3 DNA sequence: TGTGCCAGCAGCTTAGGACAGGGGGCCAATTCACCCCTCCACTTT. Amino acid sequence: CASSLGQGANSPLHF. The rearrangement uses TRBV7-2 and TRBJ1-6, with 10 positions matching TRBD1. There are 15 residues in the CDR3. V was pared by 1 base and J by 7 bases, with 1 base of the junction left unmatched. The germline V gene has CDR1 SGHTA and CDR2 FQGNSA.

The rearrangement uses TRBV7-9 and TRBJ2-6; no firm D call. V was trimmed by 7 bases and J by 2 bases, leaving 6 bases between them. The CDR3 loop spans 13 amino acids. CDR1 and CDR2 (germline): SEHNR, FQNEAQ (reference sequence). The CDR3 region has the DNA TGTGCCAGCACCTCCACTGGGGCCAACGTCCTGACTTTC. This sequence encodes CASTSTGANVLTF.

The chain joins TRBV28 to TRBJ1-2; weak D call: TRBD1 (5 bases). Germline V gives CDR1 MDHEN, CDR2 SYDVKM. This CDR3 spans 14 amino acids. Deletions cut 2 bases from V and 2 bases from J, with 9 bases between. CDR3 coding DNA: TGTGCCAGCAGTTTACGCCAGGGAAACTATGGCTACACCTTC. Its translation is CASSLRQGNYGYTF.

The chain uses TRBV9 and TRBJ1-2; 8 positions match TRBD1. The CDR3 totals 13 residues. J gave up 5 bases and V 3 bases, and 3 bases lay outside the gene matches. Germline assignment: CDR1 SGDLS and CDR2 YYNGEE. DNA of the CDR3: TGTGCCAGCAGCGCTACAGGGGGGTATGGCTACACCTTC. Translating gives CASSATGGYGYTF.

This clone was seen once. The rearrangement joins TRBV7-2 to TRBJ2-5; 7 positions match TRBD1. The germline gives CDR1 SGHTA, CDR2 FQGNSA. CDR3 length equals 14 residues. Losses at the gene ends were 5 bases for V and 2 bases for J; bases not matched to a gene: 5. The CDR3 loop reads CASSIGQAQETQYF. DNA for the CDR3: TGTGCCAGCAGCATCGGACAGGCACAAGAGACCCAGTACTTC.